Presented here are 24 T cell receptor beta chains from one specimen sequenced in a study of shared clonotypes between healthy human individuals. Method: immunoSEQ multiplex PCR; TCRdb's copy keeps in-frame clones and lacks some. The sample holds about 710,000 clones, about two thirds seen once. Sequenced input: memory CD4+ T cells sorted from blood. Noted subset: CD45RA-negative fraction. The receptors originated from a woman aged 25 to 39 in good health.

This chain joins TRBV7-8 and TRBJ2-7; 11 positions match TRBD2. The CDR3 length is 18 residues. Germline lookup yields CDR1 SGHVS and CDR2 FQNEAQ. V trimming: 2 bases; J trimming: 6 bases; junction bases outside the gene matches: 15. CDR3 DNA: TGTGCCAGCAGCTTACGAGACGTTGGGTTAGCGGGAGGGCGCGAGCAGTACTTC. Its translation is CASSLRDVGLAGGREQYF.

The chain is built from TRBV27 and TRBJ1-5; the D is unclear. Trimming removed 4 bases from V and 6 bases from J, with 10 bases in between. Germline V CDR1 and CDR2: MNHEY, SMNVEV (reference sequence). The CDR3 has 13 residues. The CDR3 nucleotides are TGTGCCAGCAGTTCCTACCTCGGTCAGCCCCAGCATTTT. Protein product: CASSSYLGQPQHF.

The V and J genes are TRBV7-7 and TRBJ2-3, with 10 bases lining up with TRBD2. The CDR3 contains 13 residues. Germline trimming cut 1 base from V and 14 bases from J; bases unmatched to any gene: 6. Germline V lookup: CDR1 SSHAT, CDR2 FNYEAQ (reference sequence). DNA of the CDR3: TGTGCCAGCAGCTTAGTTCTAGCGGGAGTACGGTATTTT. Protein sequence: CASSLVLAGVRYF. The whole variable domain, filled in from reference TRBV7-7 and TRBJ2-3, reads GAGVSQSPRYKVTKRGQDVTLRCDPISSHATLYWYQQALGQGPEFLTYFNYEAQPDKSGLPSDRFSAERPEGSISTLTIQRTEQRDSAMYRCASSLVLAGVRYFGPGTRLTVL.

The genes are TRBV28 and TRBJ1-2, with D hard to call. V was trimmed by 7 bases and J by 4 bases, leaving 10 bases between them. Germline V gives CDR1 MDHEN, CDR2 SYDVKM. The CDR3 is 12 amino acids. The CDR3 here is CASTDGIYGYTF. The CDR3 DNA reads TGTGCCAGCACCGACGGTATCTATGGCTACACCTTC.

V and J are TRBV10-3 and TRBJ2-7; D may be TRBD1 (5 bases). CDR1 is ENHRY and CDR2 is SYGVKD in the germline V gene. The CDR3 totals 16 residues. Between the trimmed V and J ends, which lost 7 bases and 0 bases, there was a span of 19 bases. The CDR3 loop is CAITRSPFQGSYEQYF. In nucleotides, the CDR3 is TGTGCCATCACGAGATCCCCATTCCAGGGCTCCTACGAGCAGTACTTC.

This sequence joins TRBV19 and TRBJ2-2; TRBD2 aligns across 10 bases. Germline trimming cut 5 bases from V and 4 bases from J; bases unmatched to any gene: 4. The CDR3 is 15 residues long. Germline assignment: CDR1 LNHDA and CDR2 SQIVND (reference sequence). In nucleotides, the CDR3 is TGTGCCAGTAGTGGGCTAGCGGGAGCCACCGGGGAGCTGTTTTTT. Amino acid sequence: CASSGLAGATGELFF.

CDR3 DNA sequence: TGTGCCAGCCTTAACCGCAAAGAAGGCTTGGGTAGCAATCAGCCCCAGCATTTT. Protein: CASLNRKEGLGSNQPQHF. The J gene is TRBJ1-5, the V gene TRBV5-6, with no clear D. Between the trimmed V and J ends, which lost 7 bases and 0 bases, there was a span of 23 bases. The CDR3 contains 18 residues. Per the germline V gene, CDR1 is SGHDT and CDR2 is YYEEEE. The full variable domain, completed using reference TRBV5-6 and TRBJ1-5, is DAGVTQSPTHLIKTRGQQVTLRCSPKSGHDTVSWYQQALGQGPQFIFQYYEEEERQRGNFPDRFSGHQFPNYSSELNVNALLLGDSALYLCASLNRKEGLGSNQPQHFGDGTRLSIL.

This clone was detected ten times or more. The genes are TRBV11-2 and TRBJ2-7; 8 nucleotides agree with TRBD1. The CDR3 is 14 amino acids. Per the germline V gene, CDR1 is SGHAT and CDR2 is FQNNGV. Trimming removed 5 bases from V and 2 bases from J; junction bases left unmatched: 5. CDR3 nucleotides: TGTGCCAGCAGCACACAGGGGGGAACCTACGAGCAGTACTTC. It is translated as CASSTQGGTYEQYF.

V gene TRBV19 combines with J gene TRBJ1-4; TRBD1 matches at 8 bases. This CDR3 is 13 amino acids long. Germline assignment: CDR1 LNHDA and CDR2 SQIVND (reference sequence). The trim removed 6 bases at V and 6 bases at J, leaving 3 bases unmatched. The CDR3 reads CASRGQGYEKLFF. DNA of the CDR3: TGTGCCAGTAGAGGACAGGGCTATGAAAAACTGTTTTTT.

The chain carries TRBV28 and TRBJ2-7, with 9 bases identical to TRBD2. Germline loops: CDR1 MDHEN, CDR2 SYDVKM. After removal of 5 bases from V and 3 bases from J, the junction contained 14 bases not matched to a gene. The CDR3 contains 17 residues. This chain's CDR3 is CASSRMAGGGALYEQYF. The CDR3, as DNA: TGTGCCAGCAGTCGGATGGCGGGAGGGGGGGCACTCTACGAGCAGTACTTC. Variable domain in full (rest from reference TRBV28 and TRBJ2-7): DVKVTQSSRYLVKRTGEKVFLECVQDMDHENMFWYRQDPGLGLRLIYFSYDVKMKEKGDIPEGYSVSREKKERFSLILESASTNQTSMYLCASSRMAGGGALYEQYFGPGTRLTVT.

The J gene is TRBJ2-1, the V gene TRBV30, with D hard to call. Looked up from germline, CDR1 is GTSNPN and CDR2 is SVGIG (reference sequence). V shed 0 bases and J shed 6 bases, with 21 bases lying between them. This CDR3 is 17 amino acids long. The CDR3 reads CAWSVGLVARVVNEQFF. The DNA of the CDR3 is TGTGCCTGGAGTGTTGGTCTCGTCGCAAGGGTGGTCAATGAGCAGTTCTTC.

The chain uses TRBV4-1 and TRBJ2-7, with TRBD2 matching over 10 bases. The CDR3 consists of 14 residues. The junction had 0 bases not matched to a gene; V was cut back by 1 base and J by 3 bases. Germline V gives CDR1 MGHRA, CDR2 YSYEKL. The CDR3 sequence: CASSQGTSGYEQYF. For the CDR3, the DNA is TGCGCCAGCAGCCAAGGGACTAGCGGCTACGAGCAGTACTTC.

V is TRBV28 and J is TRBJ2-3, with D perhaps assigned TRBD1 or TRBD2 (5 bases each). CDR1 MDHEN and CDR2 SYDVKM come from the germline V gene. Trimming removed 7 bases from V and 1 base from J, with 18 bases in between. The CDR3 is made up of 16 amino acids. This CDR3 reads CASNLMGPKGTDTQYF. The CDR3 nucleotides read TGTGCCAGCAACCTTATGGGACCTAAGGGCACAGATACGCAGTATTTT.

This rearrangement joins TRBV5-1 to TRBJ2-7; possibly TRBD1 or TRBD2 for D (6 bases each). The CDR3 length is 15 residues. V was clipped by 4 bases and J by 0 bases, with 14 bases between them. Germline lookup yields CDR1 SGHRS and CDR2 YFSETQ. CDR3 amino acids: CASSPGAGYSYEQYF. Written as DNA, the CDR3 is TGCGCCAGCAGCCCGGGGGCAGGGTACTCCTACGAGCAGTACTTC.

The chain employs TRBV5-4 and TRBJ1-1; D not resolved. V was cut by 4 bases and J by 2 bases, with 12 bases left in between. CDR1 and CDR2 from the germline V gene are SGHNT and YYREEE (reference sequence). This CDR3 is 14 amino acids long. The CDR3 region has the DNA TGTGCCAGCAGCCCCTTTGCACGAAACACTGAAGCTTTCTTT. It encodes CASSPFARNTEAFF.

This rearrangement joins TRBV20-1 to TRBJ2-3, with D possibly TRBD1 on 6 matching bases. CDR3 length: 11 residues. CDR1 DFQATT and CDR2 SNEGSKA come from the germline V gene (reference sequence). The CDR3 region is CTPEGADTQYF. The CDR3 DNA reads as TGCACCCCTGAGGGGGCAGATACGCAGTATTTT.

J is TRBJ2-7 and V is TRBV28; D unresolved. Germline CDR1 MDHEN, CDR2 SYDVKM. V lost 10 bases to trimming and J lost 3 bases, with 22 bases between them. The CDR3 covers 15 residues. CDR3 amino acids: CATTPTRTPGYEQYF. CDR3 nucleotides: TGTGCCACCACCCCAACACGAACTCCCGGCTACGAGCAGTACTTC. Together with reference TRBV28 and TRBJ2-7, the CDR3 gives the full variable domain: DVKVTQSSRYLVKRTGEKVFLECVQDMDHENMFWYRQDPGLGLRLIYFSYDVKMKEKGDIPEGYSVSREKKERFSLILESASTNQTSMYLCATTPTRTPGYEQYFGPGTRLTVT.

The rearrangement uses TRBV7-8 and TRBJ2-1; 10 nucleotides line up with TRBD2. With 8 bases clipped from V and 9 bases from J, the junction kept 13 bases outside the gene matches. Germline-derived CDR1 and CDR2 are SGHVS and FQNEAQ. The CDR3 covers 15 residues. The CDR3 is CASSRLAGASGEQFF. DNA of the CDR3: TGTGCCAGCTCCCGCCTAGCGGGAGCATCCGGTGAGCAGTTCTTC.

The V gene is TRBV7-7, the J gene TRBJ2-2; 7 bases agree with TRBD1. J was trimmed by 4 bases and V by 1 base; bases with no gene match: 6. CDR1 SSHAT and CDR2 FNYEAQ come from the germline V gene (reference sequence). There are 16 residues in the CDR3. The CDR3 DNA is TGTGCCAGCAGCTTAGGACAGGGCCGTGTCACCGGGGAGCTGTTTTTT. Protein product: CASSLGQGRVTGELFF.

The chain has TRBV11-2 and TRBJ2-2; D perhaps matches TRBD2 (6 bases). CDR3 size: 14 residues. The V gene lost 9 bases and the J gene lost 4 bases, with 15 bases spanning the gap. The V gene's germline CDR1 is SGHAT and CDR2 FQNNGV. This chain's CDR3 is CASRDWVGTGELFF. CDR3 nucleotides: TGTGCCAGTCGGGACTGGGTGGGCACCGGGGAGCTGTTTTTT. Looking up the rest from reference TRBV11-2 and TRBJ2-2 gives the full variable domain: EAGVAQSPRYKIIEKRQSVAFWCNPISGHATLYWYQQILGQGPKLLIQFQNNGVVDDSQLPKDRFSAERLKGVDSTLKIQPAKLEDSAVYLCASRDWVGTGELFFGEGSRLTVL.

The rearrangement links TRBV28 to TRBJ1-5; D gene ambiguous. This CDR3 has 14 residues. Germline V gives CDR1 MDHEN, CDR2 SYDVKM. V lost 3 bases and J lost 6, with 12 bases in between. CDR3 nucleotides: TGTGCCAGCAGTTTCGGACCGAGTGGTCAGCCCCAGCATTTT. This sequence encodes CASSFGPSGQPQHF.

This chain joins TRBV27 and TRBJ2-7, with TRBD2 matching over 7 bases. Germline values: CDR1 MNHEY, CDR2 SMNVEV (reference sequence). The CDR3 sequence is 16 residues long. Losses at the gene ends were 5 bases for V and 2 bases for J; bases not matched to a gene: 12. The CDR3 nucleotides are TGTGCCAGCAGTAGGGGCGGGAGAAGTAGGACCTACGAGCAGTACTTC. Encoded protein: CASSRGGRSRTYEQYF.

The J gene is TRBJ2-1, the V gene TRBV7-2, with no clear D. Trimming shortened V by 5 bases and J by 2 bases, and 7 bases separated the two germline ends. This CDR3 has 13 amino acids. Germline assignment: CDR1 SGHTA and CDR2 FQGNSA. The CDR3 protein is CASSPRPYNEQFF. The DNA for the CDR3 is TGTGCCAGCAGCCCCCGACCCTACAATGAGCAGTTCTTC.

V and J are TRBV11-2 and TRBJ2-4; a possible D gene is TRBD1 (6 bases). The CDR3 spans 16 residues. Germline V gene sequence: CDR1 SGHAT, CDR2 FQNNGV. V dropped 3 bases and J dropped 0 bases, with 12 bases sitting between them. The CDR3 nucleotides are TGTGCCAGCAGCTTCGGGACACTTATAGCCAAAAACATTCAGTACTTC. Amino acids: CASSFGTLIAKNIQYF.